This T cell receptor beta chain was recovered during a study of blood T cell repertoires in COVID-19. Trimming took off 0 bases at V and 3 bases at J, with 8 bases between the two ends. This CDR3 is built from 15 residues. Germline V gene data show CDR1 as KGHSH and CDR2 as LQKENI. Sequencing used immunoSEQ multiplex PCR; TCRdb keeps in-frame clones, though not all of them. The sample records some 140,000 clones, around 85% being singletons. V is TRBV18 and J is TRBJ2-2, with a weak D call TRBD2 (6 bases). Sequencing was performed on peripheral blood. The source of this sequence is a woman aged 55-69 years with acute or convalescent COVID-19. The CDR3 loop reads CASSPPRGYTGELFF. For the CDR3, the DNA is TGTGCCAGCTCACCACCGCGGGGATACACCGGGGAGCTGTTTTTT.